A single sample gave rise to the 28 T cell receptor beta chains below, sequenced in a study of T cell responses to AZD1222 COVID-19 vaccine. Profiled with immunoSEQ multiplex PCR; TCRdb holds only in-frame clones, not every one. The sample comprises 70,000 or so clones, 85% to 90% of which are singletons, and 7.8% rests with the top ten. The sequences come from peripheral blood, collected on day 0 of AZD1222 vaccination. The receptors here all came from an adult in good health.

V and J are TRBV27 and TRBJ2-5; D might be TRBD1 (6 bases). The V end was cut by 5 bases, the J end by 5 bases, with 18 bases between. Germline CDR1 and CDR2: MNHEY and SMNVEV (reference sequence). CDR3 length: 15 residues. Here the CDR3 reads CASSPSQGNKETQYF. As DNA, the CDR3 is TGTGCCAGCAGTCCGTCTCAGGGGAATAAGGAGACCCAGTACTTC.

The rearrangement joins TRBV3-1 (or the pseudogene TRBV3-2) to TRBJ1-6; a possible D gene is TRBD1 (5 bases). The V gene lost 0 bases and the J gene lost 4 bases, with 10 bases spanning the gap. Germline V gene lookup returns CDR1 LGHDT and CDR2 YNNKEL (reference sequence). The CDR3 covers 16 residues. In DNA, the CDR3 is TGTGCCAGCAGCCAAGAAGCAGGGCTTTATAATTCACCCCTCCACTTT. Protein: CASSQEAGLYNSPLHF.

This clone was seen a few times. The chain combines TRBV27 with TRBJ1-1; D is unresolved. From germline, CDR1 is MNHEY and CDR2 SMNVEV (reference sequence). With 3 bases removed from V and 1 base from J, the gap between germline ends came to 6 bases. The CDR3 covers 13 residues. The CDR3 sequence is CASSLIRNTEAFF. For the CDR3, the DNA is TGTGCCAGCAGTTTGATCCGGAACACTGAAGCTTTCTTT.

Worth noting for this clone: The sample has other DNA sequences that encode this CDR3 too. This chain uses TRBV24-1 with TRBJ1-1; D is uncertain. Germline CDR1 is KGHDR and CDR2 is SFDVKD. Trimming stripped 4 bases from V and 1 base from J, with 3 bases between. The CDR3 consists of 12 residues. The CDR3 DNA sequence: TGTGCCACCAGTGACCCGAACACTGAAGCTTTCTTT. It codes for CATSDPNTEAFF.

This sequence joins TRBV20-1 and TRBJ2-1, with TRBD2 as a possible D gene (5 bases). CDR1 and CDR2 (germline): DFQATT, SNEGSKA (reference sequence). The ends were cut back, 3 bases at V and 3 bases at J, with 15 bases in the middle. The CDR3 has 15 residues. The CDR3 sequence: CSASRPSLGYNEQFF. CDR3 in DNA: TGCAGTGCTAGTCGTCCTAGCTTGGGCTACAATGAGCAGTTCTTC.

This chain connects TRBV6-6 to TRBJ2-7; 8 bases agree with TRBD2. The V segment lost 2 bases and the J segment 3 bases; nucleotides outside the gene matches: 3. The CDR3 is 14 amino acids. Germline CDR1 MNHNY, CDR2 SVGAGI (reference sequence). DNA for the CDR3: TGTGCCAGCAGTTACCCGGGAGGGTACTACGAGCAGTACTTC. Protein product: CASSYPGGYYEQYF.

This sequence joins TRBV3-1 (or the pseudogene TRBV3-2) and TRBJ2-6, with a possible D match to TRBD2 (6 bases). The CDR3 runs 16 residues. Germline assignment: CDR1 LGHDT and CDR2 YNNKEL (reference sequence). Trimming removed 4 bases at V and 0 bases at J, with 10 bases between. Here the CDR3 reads CASSRGLDSGANVLTF. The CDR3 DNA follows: TGTGCCAGCAGCCGGGGACTTGACTCTGGGGCCAACGTCCTGACTTTC.

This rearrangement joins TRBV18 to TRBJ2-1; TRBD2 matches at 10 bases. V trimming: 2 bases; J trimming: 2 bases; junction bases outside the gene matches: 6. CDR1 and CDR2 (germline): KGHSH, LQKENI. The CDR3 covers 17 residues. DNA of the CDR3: TGTGCCAGCTCACCATCTAGCGGGAGAATCACCTACAATGAGCAGTTCTTC. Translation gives CASSPSSGRITYNEQFF.

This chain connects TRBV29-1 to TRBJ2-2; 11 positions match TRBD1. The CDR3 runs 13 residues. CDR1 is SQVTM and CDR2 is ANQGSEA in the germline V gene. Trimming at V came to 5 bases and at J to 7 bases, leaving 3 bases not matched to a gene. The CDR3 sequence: CSVRTGGYGELFF. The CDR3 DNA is TGCAGCGTTAGGACAGGGGGCTACGGGGAGCTGTTTTTT.

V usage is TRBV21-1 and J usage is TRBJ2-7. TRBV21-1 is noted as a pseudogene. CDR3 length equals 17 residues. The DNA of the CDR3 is TGTGCCAGCAGCAAACGGGGGCCACTAGGTACTGCCTACGAGCAGTACTTC. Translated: CASSKRGPLGTAYEQYF.

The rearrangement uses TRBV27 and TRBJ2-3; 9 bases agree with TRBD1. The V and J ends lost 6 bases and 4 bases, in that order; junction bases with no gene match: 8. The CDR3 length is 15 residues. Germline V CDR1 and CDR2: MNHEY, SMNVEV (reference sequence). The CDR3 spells CASSEGQGGSDTQYF. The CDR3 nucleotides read TGTGCCAGCAGCGAGGGACAGGGTGGGTCAGATACGCAGTATTTT.

CDR3: CASSYQRVQNTGELFF. The CDR3 nucleotides read TGTGCCAGCAGTTACCAGAGGGTACAGAACACCGGGGAGCTGTTTTTT. The rearrangement links TRBV6-5 to TRBJ2-2; D possibly corresponds to TRBD2 (5 bases). Germline V gene data show CDR1 as MNHEY and CDR2 as SVGAGI. Trimming left V 2 bases short and J 1 base short, with 11 bases between. The CDR3 contains 16 residues.

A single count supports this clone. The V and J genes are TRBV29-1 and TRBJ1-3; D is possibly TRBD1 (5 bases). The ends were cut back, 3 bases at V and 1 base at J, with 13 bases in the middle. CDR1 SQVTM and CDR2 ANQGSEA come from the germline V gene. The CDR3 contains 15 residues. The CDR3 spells CSVDLGTPSGNTIYF. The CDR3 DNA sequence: TGCAGCGTTGACCTCGGGACGCCGTCTGGAAACACCATATATTTT. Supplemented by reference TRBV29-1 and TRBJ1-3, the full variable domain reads SAVISQKPSRDICQRGTSLTIQCQVDSQVTMMFWYRQQPGQSLTLIATANQGSEATYESGFVIDKFPISRPNLTFSTLTVSNMSPEDSSIYLCSVDLGTPSGNTIYFGEGSWLTVV.

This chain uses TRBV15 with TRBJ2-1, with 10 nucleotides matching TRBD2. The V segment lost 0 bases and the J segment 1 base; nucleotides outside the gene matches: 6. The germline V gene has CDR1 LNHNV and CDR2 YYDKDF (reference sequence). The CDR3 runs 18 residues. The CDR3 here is CATSRDPSGRVSYNEQFF. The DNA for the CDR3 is TGTGCCACCAGCAGAGATCCCAGCGGGAGGGTTTCCTACAATGAGCAGTTCTTC.

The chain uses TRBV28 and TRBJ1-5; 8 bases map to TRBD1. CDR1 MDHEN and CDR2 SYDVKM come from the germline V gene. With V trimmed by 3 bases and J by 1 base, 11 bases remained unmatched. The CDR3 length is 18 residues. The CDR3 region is CASSFRNRGIRSNQPQHF. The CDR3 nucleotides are TGTGCCAGCAGTTTCAGGAACAGGGGGATCCGGAGCAATCAGCCCCAGCATTTT.

The CDR3 coding sequence is TGTGCCAGCAGCTTTGGGCTAGAGGACTACGAGCAGTACTTC. It yields the protein CASSFGLEDYEQYF. The J gene is TRBJ2-7, the V gene TRBV5-4; no firm D call. This CDR3 has 14 residues. CDR1 and CDR2 (germline): SGHNT, YYREEE (reference sequence). The V end lost 2 bases, the J end lost 3 bases, and 12 bases lay between the germline ends.

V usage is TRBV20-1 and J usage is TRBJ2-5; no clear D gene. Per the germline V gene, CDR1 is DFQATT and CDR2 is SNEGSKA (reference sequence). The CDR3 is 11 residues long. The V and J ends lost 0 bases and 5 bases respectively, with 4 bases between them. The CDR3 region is CSARDKETQYF. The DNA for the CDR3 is TGCAGTGCTAGAGACAAGGAGACCCAGTACTTC.

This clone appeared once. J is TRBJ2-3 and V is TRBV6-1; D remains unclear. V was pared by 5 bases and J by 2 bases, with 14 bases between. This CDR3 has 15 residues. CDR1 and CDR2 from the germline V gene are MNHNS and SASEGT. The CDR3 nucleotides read TGTGCCAGCAGTCCGCATTCCGGGCCCACAGATACGCAGTATTTT. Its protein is CASSPHSGPTDTQYF.

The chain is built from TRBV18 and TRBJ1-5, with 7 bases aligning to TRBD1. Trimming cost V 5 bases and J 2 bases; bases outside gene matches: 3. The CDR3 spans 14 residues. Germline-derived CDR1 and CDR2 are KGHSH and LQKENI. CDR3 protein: CASSTTGGNQPQHF. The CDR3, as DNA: TGTGCCAGCTCAACAACAGGGGGCAATCAGCCCCAGCATTTT.

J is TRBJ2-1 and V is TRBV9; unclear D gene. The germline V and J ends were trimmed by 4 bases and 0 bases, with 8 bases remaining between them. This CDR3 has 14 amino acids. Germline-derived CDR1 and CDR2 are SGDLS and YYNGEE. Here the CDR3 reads CASSKTLSYNEQFF. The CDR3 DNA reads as TGTGCCAGCAGCAAGACTCTCTCCTACAATGAGCAGTTCTTC.

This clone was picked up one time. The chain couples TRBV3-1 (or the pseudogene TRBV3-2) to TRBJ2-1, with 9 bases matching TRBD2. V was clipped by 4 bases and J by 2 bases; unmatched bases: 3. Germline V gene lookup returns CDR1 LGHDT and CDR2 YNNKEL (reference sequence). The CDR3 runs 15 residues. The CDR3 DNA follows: TGTGCCAGCAGCCTACTAGCGGGTCCCTACAATGAGCAGTTCTTC. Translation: CASSLLAGPYNEQFF.

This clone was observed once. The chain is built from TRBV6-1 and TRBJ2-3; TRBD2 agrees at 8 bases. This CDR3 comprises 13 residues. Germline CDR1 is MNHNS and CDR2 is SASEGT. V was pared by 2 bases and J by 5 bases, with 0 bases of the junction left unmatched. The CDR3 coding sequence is TGTGCCAGCAGTGAACTAGCGGGAGATACGCAGTATTTT. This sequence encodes CASSELAGDTQYF.

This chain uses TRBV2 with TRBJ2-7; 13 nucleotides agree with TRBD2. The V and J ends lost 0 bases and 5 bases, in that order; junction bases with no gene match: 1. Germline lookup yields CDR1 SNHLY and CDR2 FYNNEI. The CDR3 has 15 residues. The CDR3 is CASSEAGLAGHEQYF. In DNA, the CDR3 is TGTGCCAGCAGTGAAGCGGGACTAGCGGGACACGAGCAGTACTTC.

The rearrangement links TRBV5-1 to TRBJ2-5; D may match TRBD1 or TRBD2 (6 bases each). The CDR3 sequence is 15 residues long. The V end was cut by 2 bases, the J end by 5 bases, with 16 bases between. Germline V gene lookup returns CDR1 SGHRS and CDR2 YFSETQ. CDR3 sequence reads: CASSFGQRVSETQYF. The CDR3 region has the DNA TGCGCCAGCAGCTTTGGACAGCGGGTTTCTGAGACCCAGTACTTC. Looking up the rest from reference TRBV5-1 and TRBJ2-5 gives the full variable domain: KAGVTQTPRYLIKTRGQQVTLSCSPISGHRSVSWYQQTPGQGLQFLFEYFSETQRNKGNFPGRFSGRQFSNSRSEMNVSTLELGDSALYLCASSFGQRVSETQYFGPGTRLLVL.

DNA for the CDR3: TGCAGTGCTAGTGGGGACAGGGCTTATGGCTACACCTTC. Translating gives CSASGDRAYGYTF. The chain is built from TRBV20-1 and TRBJ1-2, with 9 bases fitting TRBD1. CDR3 length: 13 residues. Germline assignment: CDR1 DFQATT and CDR2 SNEGSKA (reference sequence). J was trimmed by 5 bases and V by 3 bases; bases with no gene match: 4.

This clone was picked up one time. The CDR3 DNA reads TGTGCCAGCTCACCCAGGACTAGCGGGAGGGCCGTGTACAATGAGCAGTTCTTC. Protein: CASSPRTSGRAVYNEQFF. This chain links TRBV18 with TRBJ2-1; 15 nucleotides agree with TRBD2. This CDR3 region has 18 residues. V dropped 3 bases and J dropped 4; count of bases not matched to a gene: 7. The germline CDR1 and CDR2 sequences are KGHSH and LQKENI.

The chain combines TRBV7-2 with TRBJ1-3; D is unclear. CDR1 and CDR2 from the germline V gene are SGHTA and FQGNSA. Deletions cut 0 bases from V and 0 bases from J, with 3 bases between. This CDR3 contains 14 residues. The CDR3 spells CASSLAISGNTIYF. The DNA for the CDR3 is TGTGCCAGCAGCTTAGCTATCTCTGGAAACACCATATATTTT.

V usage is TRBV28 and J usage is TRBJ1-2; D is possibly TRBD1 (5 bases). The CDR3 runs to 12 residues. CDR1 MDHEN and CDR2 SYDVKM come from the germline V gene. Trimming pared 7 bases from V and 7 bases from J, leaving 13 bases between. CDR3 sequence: CASNALGGGYTF. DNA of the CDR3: TGTGCCAGCAATGCTTTGGGGGGTGGCTACACCTTC.